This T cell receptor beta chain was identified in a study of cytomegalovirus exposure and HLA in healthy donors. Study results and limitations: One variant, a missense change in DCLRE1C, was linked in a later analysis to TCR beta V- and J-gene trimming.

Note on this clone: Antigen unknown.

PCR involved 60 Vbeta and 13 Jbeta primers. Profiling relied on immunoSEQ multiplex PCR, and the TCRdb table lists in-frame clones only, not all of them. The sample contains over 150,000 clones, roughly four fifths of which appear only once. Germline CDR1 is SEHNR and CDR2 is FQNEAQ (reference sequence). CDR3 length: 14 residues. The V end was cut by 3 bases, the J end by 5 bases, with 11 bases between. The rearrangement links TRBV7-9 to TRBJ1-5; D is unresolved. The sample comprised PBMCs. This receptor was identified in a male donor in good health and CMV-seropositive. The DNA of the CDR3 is TGTGCCAGCAGCTTTAAGACTGAAGATCAGCCCCAGCATTTT. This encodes CASSFKTEDQPQHF.